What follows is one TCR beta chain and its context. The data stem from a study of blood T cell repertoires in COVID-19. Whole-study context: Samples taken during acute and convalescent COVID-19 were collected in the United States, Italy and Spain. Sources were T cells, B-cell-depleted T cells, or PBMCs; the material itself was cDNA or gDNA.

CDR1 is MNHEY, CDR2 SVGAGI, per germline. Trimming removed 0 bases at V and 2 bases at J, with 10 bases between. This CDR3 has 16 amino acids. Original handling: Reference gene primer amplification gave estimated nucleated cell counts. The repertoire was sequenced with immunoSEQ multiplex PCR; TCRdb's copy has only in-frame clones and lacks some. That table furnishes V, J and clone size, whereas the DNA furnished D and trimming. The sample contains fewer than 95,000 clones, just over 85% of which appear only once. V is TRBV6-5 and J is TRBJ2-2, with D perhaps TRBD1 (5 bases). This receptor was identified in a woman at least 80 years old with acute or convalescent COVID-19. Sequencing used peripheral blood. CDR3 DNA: TGTGCCAGCAGTTACTCGCCCCAGGGAAACACCGGGGAGCTGTTTTTT. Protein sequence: CASSYSPQGNTGELFF.